This TCR beta chain originates from a study of cytomegalovirus exposure and HLA in healthy donors. General observations from the study: TRBV6-2, TRBV6-3 and some other V segments were unresolvable in 87-base-pair reads.

This PCR relied on a set of 60 Vbeta primers and 13 Jbeta primers. Clones were sequenced by immunoSEQ multiplex PCR, and TCRdb holds only the in-frame ones, with some missing. The table records approximately 110,000 clones, around 68% of them present only once. This clone was seen only once. The antigen remains undetermined. This CDR3 region has 18 residues. Per the germline V gene, CDR1 is SGHTS and CDR2 is YDEGEE. With V trimmed by 0 bases and J by 2 bases, 7 bases remained unmatched. The receptor was isolated from a woman between 40 and 50 years old in good health and CMV-seropositive. The chain links TRBV5-8 to TRBJ2-1; TRBD2 aligns across 11 bases. Sequencing was done on a sample of PBMCs. CDR3 amino acids: CASSLAGTSGATYNEQFF. The CDR3 DNA reads TGTGCCAGCAGCTTGGCCGGGACTAGCGGAGCGACCTACAATGAGCAGTTCTTC.